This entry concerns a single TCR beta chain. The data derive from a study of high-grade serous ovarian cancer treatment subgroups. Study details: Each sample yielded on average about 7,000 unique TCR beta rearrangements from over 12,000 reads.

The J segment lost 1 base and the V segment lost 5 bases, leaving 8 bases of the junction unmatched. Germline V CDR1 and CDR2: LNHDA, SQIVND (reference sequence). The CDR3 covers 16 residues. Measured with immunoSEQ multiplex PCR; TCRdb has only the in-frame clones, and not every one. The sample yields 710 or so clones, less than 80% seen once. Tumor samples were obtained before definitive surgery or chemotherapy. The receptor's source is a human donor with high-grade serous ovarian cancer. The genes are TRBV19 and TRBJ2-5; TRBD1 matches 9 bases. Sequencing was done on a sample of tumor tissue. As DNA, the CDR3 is TGTGCCAGTAGTTTAGGGACAGGGTTGCGCCAAGAGACCCAGTACTTC. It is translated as CASSLGTGLRQETQYF.